Following are 16 T cell receptor beta chains from one sample sequenced in a study of cytomegalovirus exposure and HLA in healthy donors. PCR primers comprised 60 Vbeta and 13 Jbeta primers. Only in-frame clones appear in the TCRdb table, and some are missing; sequencing was by immunoSEQ multiplex PCR. This table has approximately 280,000 clones, roughly 89% appearing once. Material for sequencing was PBMCs. Every receptor here comes from a man in his forties in good health and CMV-seropositive.

This clone was observed a single time. As DNA, the CDR3 is TGCGCCAGCAGCTTGGGATATGCGGGATACACCGGGGAGCTGTTTTTT. This codes for CASSLGYAGYTGELFF. The chain joins TRBV5-1 to TRBJ2-2; a weak D match, TRBD2 (6 bases). Germline V gives CDR1 SGHRS, CDR2 YFSETQ. V was clipped by 0 bases and J by 3 bases, with 12 bases between them. The CDR3 extends over 16 amino acids.

The V and J genes are TRBV6-5 and TRBJ1-1; D might be TRBD1 (5 bases). CDR3 length: 11 amino acids. Germline lookup yields CDR1 MNHEY and CDR2 SVGAGI. With 8 bases removed from V and 12 bases from J, the gap between germline ends came to 16 bases. The CDR3 coding sequence is TGTGCCAGCCGCAGGGAATCTGTGTCTTTCTTT. Protein product: CASRRESVSFF.

The chain recombines TRBV7-2 with TRBJ1-1; D may be TRBD1 (6 bases). Germline V lookup: CDR1 SGHTA, CDR2 FQGNSA. Trimming left V 6 bases short and J 2 bases short, with 22 bases between. This CDR3 region has 17 residues. CDR3 nucleotide sequence: TGTGCCAGCAGTTACCCCGAGGCGGGGGGCGTCAACACTGAAGCTTTCTTT. It translates to CASSYPEAGGVNTEAFF.

V gene TRBV4-2 combines with J gene TRBJ2-2; no firm D call. Trimming stripped 1 base from V and 1 base from J, with 13 bases between. Germline assignment: CDR1 LGHNA and CDR2 YNFKEQ. The CDR3 covers 17 residues. For the CDR3, the DNA is TGTGCCAGCAGCCAAGTTCAACTCTACCTGAACACCGGGGAGCTGTTTTTT. It is translated as CASSQVQLYLNTGELFF.

This clone came up a few times. The V gene is TRBV28, the J gene TRBJ1-1, with 8 bases aligning to TRBD1. CDR1 and CDR2 (germline): MDHEN, SYDVKM. J gave up 11 bases and V 3 bases, and 11 bases lay outside the gene matches. This CDR3 region has 14 residues. CDR3 residues: CASSLVNQGAKAFF. The CDR3 DNA follows: TGTGCCAGCAGTTTGGTCAATCAGGGGGCGAAGGCTTTCTTT.

The V gene is TRBV7-2, the J gene TRBJ2-5; 8 nucleotides match TRBD1. J lost 4 bases, V lost 1 base, and 2 bases had no gene match. There are 14 residues in the CDR3. Germline-derived CDR1 and CDR2 are SGHTA and FQGNSA. Written as DNA, the CDR3 is TGTGCCAGCAGCTTAGGGACAGGGATAGAGACCCAGTACTTC. It translates to CASSLGTGIETQYF.

This clone was found a few times. For the CDR3, the DNA is TGCGCCAGCAGCACCACGGTCGCGGCGGTGGATGGCTACACCTTC. This gives the protein CASSTTVAAVDGYTF. The chain carries TRBV5-1 and TRBJ1-2; D gene unclear. CDR3 size: 15 residues. Germline CDR1 reads SGHRS; CDR2 reads YFSETQ. V was trimmed by 4 bases and J by 6 bases, leaving 19 bases between them.

The chain combines TRBV7-8 with TRBJ1-2, with 8 bases lining up with TRBD1. This CDR3 contains 13 residues. Germline values: CDR1 SGHVS, CDR2 FQNEAQ. Trimming took 7 bases from V and 6 from J; bases not matched to a gene: 7. As DNA, the CDR3 is TGTGCCAGCAAGGGCGCAGGGGGCGATGGCTACACCTTC. Translation: CASKGAGGDGYTF.

The rearrangement uses TRBV27 and TRBJ1-5; D is undetermined. CDR1 is MNHEY, CDR2 SMNVEV, per germline (reference sequence). V lost 8 bases and J lost 3, with 14 bases in between. The CDR3 extends over 14 amino acids. This CDR3 is CASPGALDNQPQHF. DNA for the CDR3: TGTGCCAGCCCCGGAGCTCTTGACAATCAGCCCCAGCATTTT.

The V gene is TRBV6-5, the J gene TRBJ1-5; D is perhaps TRBD1 (5 bases). CDR1 and CDR2 (germline): MNHEY, SVGAGI. The CDR3 spans 16 residues. V was cut by 0 bases and J by 2 bases, with 11 bases left in between. DNA for the CDR3: TGTGCCAGCAGTTACTCGGGGCAGATAGGCAATCAGCCCCAGCATTTT. Amino acids: CASSYSGQIGNQPQHF.

A single count supports this clone. CDR3 DNA: TGCGCCAGCAGCCGGACTAGCGGGAGGACGAAAGAGACCCAGTACTTC. Protein product: CASSRTSGRTKETQYF. The rearrangement links TRBV4-1 to TRBJ2-5; 14 positions agree with TRBD2. The CDR3 covers 16 residues. The junction had 4 bases not matched to a gene; V was cut back by 4 bases and J by 3 bases. Germline loops: CDR1 MGHRA, CDR2 YSYEKL.

The chain employs TRBV21-1 and TRBJ2-1; the D segment call TRBD1 is taken from the table without a DNA check. TRBV21-1 represents a pseudogene. The CDR3 loop spans 13 amino acids. The CDR3 is CASSFTKYNEQFF. The CDR3 DNA reads as TGTGCCAGCAGCTTTACAAAGTACAATGAGCAGTTCTTC.

The chain has TRBV5-1 and TRBJ2-2; D possibly corresponds to TRBD2 (6 bases). The germline gives CDR1 SGHRS, CDR2 YFSETQ. The CDR3 covers 15 residues. Trimming took 4 bases from V and 6 from J, leaving 16 bases between them. The CDR3 DNA sequence: TGCGCCAGCAGCGGGGGGACGGGAGCCCCCGGGGAGCTGTTTTTT. As protein: CASSGGTGAPGELFF. The variable domain in full, completed from reference TRBV5-1 and TRBJ2-2, reads KAGVTQTPRYLIKTRGQQVTLSCSPISGHRSVSWYQQTPGQGLQFLFEYFSETQRNKGNFPGRFSGRQFSNSRSEMNVSTLELGDSALYLCASSGGTGAPGELFFGEGSRLTVL.

This clone was seen more than once but under ten times. The chain is built from TRBV5-1 and TRBJ2-7; D uncertain. This CDR3 contains 15 residues. V lost 0 bases and J lost 0, with 10 bases in between. CDR1 SGHRS and CDR2 YFSETQ come from the germline V gene. In DNA, the CDR3 is TGCGCCAGCAGCTTGGACAGTGCGAGCTCCTACGAGCAGTACTTC. This encodes CASSLDSASSYEQYF.

The chain links TRBV7-3 to TRBJ2-1; 8 positions agree with TRBD2. The germline V gene has CDR1 SGHTA and CDR2 FQGTGA. This CDR3 comprises 14 residues. The trim removed 1 base at V and 12 bases at J, leaving 8 bases unmatched. The CDR3 spells CASSLKGEAGGQFF. In DNA form, the CDR3 reads TGTGCCAGCAGCTTAAAAGGGGAGGCGGGAGGGCAGTTCTTC.

The gene calls are TRBV7-2 and TRBJ1-1; D ambiguous. CDR3 length: 16 residues. The ends were cut back, 3 bases at V and 1 base at J, with 15 bases in the middle. Germline CDR1 reads SGHTA; CDR2 reads FQGNSA. The CDR3 spells CASSLSVGTRNTEAFF. Written as DNA, the CDR3 is TGTGCCAGCAGCTTGTCCGTGGGCACGAGGAACACTGAAGCTTTCTTT.